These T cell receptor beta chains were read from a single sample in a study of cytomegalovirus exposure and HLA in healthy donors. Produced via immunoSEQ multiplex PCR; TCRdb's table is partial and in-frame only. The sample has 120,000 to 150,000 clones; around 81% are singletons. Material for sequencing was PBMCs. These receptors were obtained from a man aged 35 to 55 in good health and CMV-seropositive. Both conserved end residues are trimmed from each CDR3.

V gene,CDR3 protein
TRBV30,AWTGDAVVGHQYEQY
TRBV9,ASSLAGASETQY
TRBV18,ASSSDRGVTGELF
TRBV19,ASSIQGSNQPQH
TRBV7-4,ASSVGTSGRAVRADTQY
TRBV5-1,ASSLGGAETLGNTIY
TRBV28,ASSTGSRVTEAF
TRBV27,ASSLGRNTEAF
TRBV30,AWSGLAGKGEQF
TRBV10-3,AISRVSGGRTDTQY
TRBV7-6,ASSLGRAGWRNEQF
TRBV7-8,ASSHNRGTNEKLF
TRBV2,ASSATPRLAGNYEQY
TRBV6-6,ASSSQGGTEAF
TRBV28,ASSTPGLAGGKFGTGELF
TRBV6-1,ASSEEGLSGNTIY
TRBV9,ASSVTSRGPPYEQY
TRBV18,ASSNQGRSEAF
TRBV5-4,ASSQDKSSIEQY
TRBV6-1,ASSEGPGVSYEQY
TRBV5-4,ASSLRLADTQY
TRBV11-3,ASSFVGSGELF
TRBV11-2,ASSPRGPRETQY
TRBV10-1,ASSVLLGGGELF
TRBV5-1,ASSLGGDSFNYGYT
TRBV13,ASSTRQGGAQETQY
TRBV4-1,ASSQGQPTNEKLF
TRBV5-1,ASSLSMQGHGYT
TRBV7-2,ASSFTESSNQPQH
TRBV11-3,ASSLEQETEQY
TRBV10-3,AISEGGGETDTQY
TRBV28,ASRGVQGSNSPLH
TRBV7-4,ASRPSTGVGNTIY
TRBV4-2,ASSQAPRRQGRQDEQF
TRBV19,ASSFNLGNTIY
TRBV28,ASSLIAGPSYEQY
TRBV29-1,SQRQGNGANVLT
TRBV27,ASARTSGYEQY